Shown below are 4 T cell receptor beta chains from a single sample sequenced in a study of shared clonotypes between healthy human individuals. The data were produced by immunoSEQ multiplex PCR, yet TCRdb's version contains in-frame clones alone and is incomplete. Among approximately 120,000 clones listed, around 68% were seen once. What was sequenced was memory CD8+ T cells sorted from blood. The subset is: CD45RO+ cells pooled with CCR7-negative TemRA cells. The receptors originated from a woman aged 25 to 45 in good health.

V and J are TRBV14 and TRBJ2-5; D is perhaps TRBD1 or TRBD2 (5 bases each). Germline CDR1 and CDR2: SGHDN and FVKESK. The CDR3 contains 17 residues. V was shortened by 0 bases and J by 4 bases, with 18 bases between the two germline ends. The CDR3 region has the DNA TGTGCCAGCAGCCAAGAAAGGTCGGGACGGCTGCGAGAGACCCAGTACTTC. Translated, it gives CASSQERSGRLRETQYF.

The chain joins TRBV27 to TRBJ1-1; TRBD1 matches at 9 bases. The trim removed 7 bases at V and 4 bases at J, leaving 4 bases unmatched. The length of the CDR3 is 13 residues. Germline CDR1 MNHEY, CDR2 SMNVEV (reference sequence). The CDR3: CASKEGQGTEAFF. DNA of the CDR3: TGTGCCAGCAAGGAGGGACAGGGCACTGAAGCTTTCTTT.

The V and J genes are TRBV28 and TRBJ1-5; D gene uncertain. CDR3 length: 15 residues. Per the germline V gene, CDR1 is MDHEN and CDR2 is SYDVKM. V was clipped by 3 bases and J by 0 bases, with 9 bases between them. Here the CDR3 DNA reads TGTGCCAGCAGTTTGGGAGACGCTAGCAATCAGCCCCAGCATTTT. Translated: CASSLGDASNQPQHF.

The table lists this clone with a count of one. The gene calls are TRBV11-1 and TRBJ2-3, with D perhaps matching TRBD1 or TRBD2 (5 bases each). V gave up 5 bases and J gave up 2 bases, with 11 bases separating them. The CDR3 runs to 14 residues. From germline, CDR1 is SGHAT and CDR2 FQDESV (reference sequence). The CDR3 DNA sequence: TGTGCCAGCAGCCCGGGACCTGTCACAGATACGCAGTATTTT. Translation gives CASSPGPVTDTQYF.